This is a list of T cell receptor beta chains from one sample in a study of blood T cell repertoires in COVID-19. TCRdb keeps only in-frame clones here, not all; method: immunoSEQ multiplex PCR. The profile shows 120,000 or so clones, around three quarters of them singletons. Sequenced: peripheral blood. Receptors were obtained from a woman in her seventies with acute or convalescent COVID-19. CDR3s include the opening cysteine and the closing phenylalanine or tryptophan. A D gene is named only where the DNA matches it firmly. Some rows mark clone size as missing; the rest say once, few, many or name a class of expanded clone.

J gene: TRBJ1-3; D gene: -; V gene: TRBV6-5; clone size: few; CDR3 protein: CASSYPTGSGNTIYF; CDR3 DNA: TGTGCCAGCAGTTACCCGACAGGCTCTGGAAACACCATATATTTT
J gene: TRBJ2-5; D gene: -; V gene: TRBV5-1; clone size: -; CDR3 protein: CASSLGDGLKQETQYF; CDR3 DNA: TGCGCCAGCAGCCTGGGCGATGGACTGAAGCAAGAGACCCAGTACTTC
J gene: TRBJ2-1; D gene: TRBD2; V gene: TRBV27; clone size: few; CDR3 protein: CASSLPSGRAVSYNEQFF; CDR3 DNA: TGTGCCAGCAGTTTGCCTAGCGGGAGGGCCGTCTCCTACAATGAGCAGTTCTTC
J gene: TRBJ1-1; D gene: -; V gene: TRBV27; clone size: -; CDR3 protein: CASSLGAGAANTEAFF; CDR3 DNA: TGTGCCAGCAGTTTAGGGGCAGGGGCCGCTAACACTGAAGCTTTCTTT
J gene: TRBJ1-6; D gene: TRBD1; V gene: TRBV10-1; clone size: -; CDR3 protein: CALDRGFRSPLHF; CDR3 DNA: TGCGCCCTGGACAGGGGATTTCGGTCACCCCTCCACTTT
J gene: TRBJ1-1; D gene: -; V gene: TRBV2; clone size: -; CDR3 protein: CASSESPNTEAFF; CDR3 DNA: TGTGCCAGCAGTGAGAGCCCAAACACTGAAGCTTTCTTT
J gene: TRBJ2-1; D gene: -; V gene: TRBV7-3; clone size: -; CDR3 protein: CASSWQGGSYNEQFF; CDR3 DNA: TGTGCCAGCAGCTGGCAGGGGGGCTCCTACAATGAGCAGTTCTTC
J gene: TRBJ1-1; D gene: -; V gene: TRBV19; clone size: -; CDR3 protein: CASSIDPLTGSTEAFF; CDR3 DNA: TGTGCCAGTAGTATAGATCCCCTTACAGGGAGCACTGAAGCTTTCTTT
J gene: TRBJ2-4; D gene: -; V gene: TRBV2; clone size: -; CDR3 protein: CASSEFEGKNIQYF; CDR3 DNA: TGTGCCAGCAGTGAGTTTGAGGGCAAAAACATTCAGTACTTC
J gene: TRBJ1-1; D gene: TRBD1; V gene: TRBV6-5; clone size: -; CDR3 protein: CASKGQGAPGTEAFF; CDR3 DNA: TGTGCCAGCAAAGGACAGGGGGCACCCGGCACTGAAGCTTTCTTT
J gene: TRBJ1-1; D gene: -; V gene: TRBV28; clone size: -; CDR3 protein: CASSNMNTEAFF; CDR3 DNA: TGTGCCAGCAGTAACATGAACACTGAAGCTTTCTTT
J gene: TRBJ1-2; D gene: TRBD1; V gene: TRBV7-9; clone size: -; CDR3 protein: CASSTGTGENYGYTF; CDR3 DNA: TGTGCCAGCAGCACAGGGACAGGGGAGAACTATGGCTACACCTTC
J gene: TRBJ1-5; D gene: -; V gene: TRBV7-8; clone size: -; CDR3 protein: CASSPARESQHF; CDR3 DNA: TGTGCCAGCAGCCCGGCAAGGGAGTCCCAGCATTTT
J gene: TRBJ1-2; D gene: -; V gene: TRBV4-3; clone size: -; CDR3 protein: CASSQVSQGLNYGYTF; CDR3 DNA: TGCGCCAGCAGCCAAGTGTCGCAGGGTTTAAACTATGGCTACACCTTC
J gene: TRBJ1-5; D gene: -; V gene: TRBV10-3; clone size: -; CDR3 protein: CASRTEASNQPQHF; CDR3 DNA: TGTGCCTCCAGGACAGAGGCTAGCAATCAGCCCCAGCATTTT
J gene: TRBJ2-5; D gene: -; V gene: TRBV5-1; clone size: -; CDR3 protein: CASSLSAGIETQYF; CDR3 DNA: TGCGCCAGCAGCTTAAGTGCGGGAATAGAGACCCAGTACTTC
J gene: TRBJ2-1; D gene: -; V gene: TRBV14; clone size: -; CDR3 protein: CASSHLSNEQFF; CDR3 DNA: TGTGCCAGCAGCCACCTCAGCAATGAGCAGTTCTTC
J gene: TRBJ1-2; D gene: -; V gene: TRBV28; clone size: -; CDR3 protein: CASRIRQGYTF; CDR3 DNA: TGTGCCAGCAGGATACGACAGGGCTACACCTTC
J gene: TRBJ2-2; D gene: -; V gene: TRBV9; clone size: few; CDR3 protein: CASSPQGGNTGELFF; CDR3 DNA: TGTGCCAGCAGCCCCCAAGGAGGGAACACCGGGGAGCTGTTTTTT
J gene: TRBJ2-2; D gene: -; V gene: TRBV7-8; clone size: -; CDR3 protein: CATSGLATTGELFF; CDR3 DNA: TGTGCCACCTCTGGGCTAGCGACCACCGGGGAGCTGTTTTTT
J gene: TRBJ1-4; D gene: TRBD1; V gene: TRBV5-1; clone size: -; CDR3 protein: CASSLRQGESEKLFF; CDR3 DNA: TGCGCCAGCAGCCTTCGACAGGGGGAGAGTGAAAAACTGTTTTTT
J gene: TRBJ2-3; D gene: TRBD2; V gene: TRBV29-1; clone size: few; CDR3 protein: CSQKRGDTDTQYF; CDR3 DNA: TGCAGTCAAAAGCGGGGCGACACAGATACGCAGTATTTT
J gene: TRBJ2-1; D gene: TRBD1; V gene: TRBV27; clone size: -; CDR3 protein: CASGPRQGNEQFF; CDR3 DNA: TGTGCCAGCGGGCCCCGACAGGGGAATGAGCAGTTCTTC
J gene: TRBJ2-1; D gene: TRBD1; V gene: TRBV28; clone size: -; CDR3 protein: CASSLDGTGDNEQFF; CDR3 DNA: TGTGCCAGCAGTCTCGACGGGACAGGGGATAATGAGCAGTTCTTC
J gene: TRBJ1-1; D gene: -; V gene: TRBV19; clone size: -; CDR3 protein: CASSITGMRNTEAFF; CDR3 DNA: TGTGCCAGTAGTATAACCGGGATGAGGAACACTGAAGCTTTCTTT
J gene: TRBJ1-1; D gene: -; V gene: TRBV2; clone size: -; CDR3 protein: CASSDDRSNTEAFF; CDR3 DNA: TGTGCCAGCAGTGATGACAGATCAAACACTGAAGCTTTCTTT
J gene: TRBJ1-6; D gene: -; V gene: TRBV5-4; clone size: once; CDR3 protein: CASSLSVQGNSPLHF; CDR3 DNA: TGTGCCAGCAGCTTGTCCGTACAGGGTAATTCACCCCTCCACTTT
J gene: TRBJ1-2; D gene: TRBD1; V gene: TRBV6-1; clone size: -; CDR3 protein: CASSEAQGDSYGYTF; CDR3 DNA: TGTGCCAGCAGTGAAGCGCAGGGGGACAGCTATGGCTACACCTTC
J gene: TRBJ2-1; D gene: TRBD2; V gene: TRBV2; clone size: -; CDR3 protein: CASSLLGGDEQFF; CDR3 DNA: TGTGCCAGCAGTTTGTTGGGGGGGGATGAGCAGTTCTTC
J gene: TRBJ2-7; D gene: -; V gene: TRBV11-3; clone size: once; CDR3 protein: CASSLRAGTLTYEQYF; CDR3 DNA: TGTGCCAGCAGCCTAAGGGCCGGGACTCTTACCTACGAGCAGTACTTC
J gene: TRBJ1-4; D gene: TRBD1; V gene: TRBV5-1; clone size: -; CDR3 protein: CASSLDRGVRGEKLFF; CDR3 DNA: TGCGCCAGCAGCTTGGACAGGGGAGTAAGGGGCGAAAAACTGTTTTTT
J gene: TRBJ1-1; D gene: -; V gene: TRBV7-2; clone size: -; CDR3 protein: CASSLQGLAYTEAFF; CDR3 DNA: TGTGCCAGCAGCCTCCAGGGTCTAGCGTACACTGAAGCTTTCTTT
J gene: TRBJ1-1; D gene: -; V gene: TRBV18; clone size: -; CDR3 protein: CASSPKGWNTEAFF; CDR3 DNA: TGTGCCAGCTCACCAAAGGGGTGGAACACTGAAGCTTTCTTT
J gene: TRBJ2-3; D gene: TRBD2; V gene: TRBV7-6; clone size: -; CDR3 protein: CASSLASGGNGDTQYF; CDR3 DNA: TGTGCCAGCAGCTTAGCTAGCGGGGGGAATGGAGATACGCAGTATTTT
J gene: TRBJ1-1; D gene: -; V gene: TRBV7-3; clone size: few; CDR3 protein: CASSPSEGTEAFF; CDR3 DNA: TGTGCCAGCAGCCCCTCCGAGGGTACTGAAGCTTTCTTT
J gene: TRBJ2-5; D gene: TRBD2; V gene: TRBV2; clone size: -; CDR3 protein: CASSRGGQETQYF; CDR3 DNA: TGTGCCAGCAGTCGGGGGGGGCAAGAGACCCAGTACTTC
J gene: TRBJ2-1; D gene: -; V gene: TRBV21-1; clone size: -; CDR3 protein: CASSEGVTGGRDEQFF; CDR3 DNA: TGTGCCAGCAGCGAAGGTGTAACAGGGGGCAGGGATGAGCAGTTCTTC
J gene: TRBJ2-1; D gene: -; V gene: TRBV19; clone size: -; CDR3 protein: CASSISGQSNEQFF; CDR3 DNA: TGTGCCAGTAGTATATCAGGACAGTCCAATGAGCAGTTCTTC
J gene: TRBJ2-6; D gene: -; V gene: TRBV28; clone size: -; CDR3 protein: CASSAINPSGANVLTF; CDR3 DNA: TGTGCCAGCAGTGCGATTAACCCCTCTGGGGCCAACGTCCTGACTTTC
J gene: TRBJ2-2; D gene: TRBD2; V gene: TRBV27; clone size: -; CDR3 protein: CASSRSGGVNTGELFF; CDR3 DNA: TGTGCCAGCAGCAGAAGCGGGGGGGTTAACACCGGGGAGCTGTTTTTT
J gene: TRBJ1-3; D gene: -; V gene: TRBV19; clone size: -; CDR3 protein: CASSIGGNSGNTIYF; CDR3 DNA: TGTGCCAGTAGTATTGGCGGGAACTCTGGAAACACCATATATTTT
J gene: TRBJ2-7; D gene: -; V gene: TRBV21-1; clone size: few; CDR3 protein: CASSKSRVSYEQYF; CDR3 DNA: TGTGCCAGCAGCAAATCCAGGGTATCCTACGAGCAGTACTTC
J gene: TRBJ2-7; D gene: TRBD1; V gene: TRBV5-8; clone size: -; CDR3 protein: CASSPLTGEGRAAYEQYF; CDR3 DNA: TGTGCCAGCAGCCCCCTGACAGGGGAAGGACGGGCTGCCTACGAGCAGTACTTC
J gene: TRBJ2-7; D gene: -; V gene: TRBV5-1; clone size: -; CDR3 protein: CASSLEGTVSYEQYF; CDR3 DNA: TGCGCCAGCAGCTTGGAAGGGACTGTGTCCTACGAGCAGTACTTC
J gene: TRBJ1-2; D gene: TRBD1; V gene: TRBV6-6; clone size: -; CDR3 protein: CASRRGTGYGYTF; CDR3 DNA: TGTGCCAGCAGACGGGGGACAGGCTATGGCTACACCTTC
J gene: TRBJ2-2; D gene: -; V gene: TRBV2; clone size: few; CDR3 protein: CASRARLNTGELFF; CDR3 DNA: TGTGCCAGCAGGGCGAGACTGAACACCGGGGAGCTGTTTTTT
J gene: TRBJ2-7; D gene: -; V gene: TRBV18; clone size: -; CDR3 protein: CASSLWENEQYF; CDR3 DNA: TGTGCCAGCTCACTTTGGGAGAACGAGCAGTACTTC
J gene: TRBJ1-5; D gene: TRBD1; V gene: TRBV6-5; clone size: -; CDR3 protein: CASRPTGRNQPQHF; CDR3 DNA: TGTGCCAGCAGGCCGACAGGGCGCAATCAGCCCCAGCATTTT
J gene: TRBJ2-2; D gene: TRBD1; V gene: TRBV7-9; clone size: -; CDR3 protein: CASSFRQGDTGELFF; CDR3 DNA: TGTGCCAGCAGCTTTAGACAGGGGGACACCGGGGAGCTGTTTTTT
J gene: TRBJ1-4; D gene: TRBD1; V gene: TRBV28; clone size: -; CDR3 protein: CASSFLGRGLTNEKLFF; CDR3 DNA: TGTGCCAGCAGTTTTCTTGGCAGGGGGCTGACTAATGAAAAACTGTTTTTT
J gene: TRBJ2-7; D gene: -; V gene: TRBV10-2; clone size: -; CDR3 protein: CASSGTAYEQYF; CDR3 DNA: TGCGCCAGCAGTGGGACAGCCTACGAGCAGTACTTC
J gene: TRBJ1-1; D gene: -; V gene: TRBV5-1; clone size: -; CDR3 protein: CASEKGTGMNTEAFF; CDR3 DNA: TGCGCCAGCGAAAAGGGAACAGGCATGAACACTGAAGCTTTCTTT
J gene: TRBJ2-5; D gene: -; V gene: TRBV15; clone size: -; CDR3 protein: CATSRDVRGGRETQYF; CDR3 DNA: TGTGCCACCAGCAGAGATGTGAGGGGAGGACGGGAGACCCAGTACTTC
J gene: TRBJ2-7; D gene: TRBD2; V gene: TRBV9; clone size: few; CDR3 protein: CASSPSGSLYEQYF; CDR3 DNA: TGTGCCAGCAGTCCGAGCGGGAGTTTATACGAGCAGTACTTC
J gene: TRBJ1-2; D gene: -; V gene: TRBV29-1; clone size: -; CDR3 protein: CSVGGGQYYGYTF; CDR3 DNA: TGCAGCGTTGGGGGCGGACAGTACTATGGCTACACCTTC
J gene: TRBJ1-2; D gene: TRBD1; V gene: TRBV18; clone size: few; CDR3 protein: CASSTGTGGYGYTF; CDR3 DNA: TGTGCCAGCTCAACTGGGACAGGGGGCTATGGCTACACCTTC
J gene: TRBJ1-6; D gene: -; V gene: TRBV10-3; clone size: -; CDR3 protein: CAISENGAGDNGSPLHF; CDR3 DNA: TGTGCCATCAGTGAGAATGGGGCAGGGGATAATGGATCACCCCTCCACTTT
J gene: TRBJ1-4; D gene: -; V gene: TRBV28; clone size: -; CDR3 protein: CATSSTAQTTNEKLFF; CDR3 DNA: TGTGCCACCTCCTCGACAGCTCAGACAACTAATGAAAAACTGTTTTTT
J gene: TRBJ1-5; D gene: -; V gene: TRBV29-1; clone size: -; CDR3 protein: CSVQDGGARQPQHF; CDR3 DNA: TGCAGCGTTCAGGACGGAGGGGCACGGCAGCCCCAGCATTTT